These T cell receptor beta chains were read from a single sample in a study of OX40 agonist ivuxolimab in advanced cancers. The method was immunoSEQ multiplex PCR; TCRdb's version includes in-frame clones alone and lacks a portion of them. The sample yields roughly 88,000 clones, more than 75% seen once. Sample: CD4+ or CD8+ T cells sorted from blood, taken in a trial of the OX40 agonist ivuxolimab. The receptors derive from an adult with an advanced solid tumor such as melanoma, head and neck, liver or kidney cancer. The CDR3 runs from the conserved cysteine through the conserved F or W. A D gene is named only where the DNA matches it firmly. Only part of the rows carry a size: once, few, many, or a class if the clone is expanded.

size,D,V,length,J,DNA,CDR3
.,TRBD2,TRBV28,17,TRBJ2-2,TGTGCCAGCCGCCTTAGTAGCGGGAGAGCGAACACCGGGGAGCTGTTTTTT,CASRLSSGRANTGELFF
.,TRBD1,TRBV28,16,TRBJ1-2,TGTGCCAGCAGTTTAGTCGTTGGCAGGGGGCTGGATGGCTACACCTTC,CASSLVVGRGLDGYTF
.,.,TRBV27,15,TRBJ2-2,TGTGCCAGCAGCCCGGGACTGGTGTACACCGGGGAGCTGTTTTTT,CASSPGLVYTGELFF
.,.,TRBV5-1,15,TRBJ1-5,TGCGCCAGCAGCTTCCGGGGACCTAGCAATCAGCCCCAGCATTTT,CASSFRGPSNQPQHF
.,TRBD2,TRBV7-9,16,TRBJ2-3,TGTGCCAGCAGCTTATCCCCGCGGGAGGCCACAGATACGCAGTATTTT,CASSLSPREATDTQYF
.,.,TRBV27,16,TRBJ2-2,TGTGCCAGCAACCTCCAGGGGTCCTCTAACACCGGGGAGCTGTTTTTT,CASNLQGSSNTGELFF
.,TRBD2,TRBV5-1,16,TRBJ2-1,TGCGCCAGCAGCTTGGCACCTCTAGCGGGAAACAATGAGCAGTTCTTC,CASSLAPLAGNNEQFF
once,.,TRBV5-1,13,TRBJ1-1,TGCGCCAGCAGGGACAGCATGAACACTGAAGCTTTCTTT,CASRDSMNTEAFF
.,TRBD2,TRBV6-1,16,TRBJ2-3,TGTGCCAGCAGTGAAGGAGGACTAGCGGGTATGGATACGCAGTATTTT,CASSEGGLAGMDTQYF
.,.,TRBV30,16,TRBJ2-2,TGTGCCTGGAGTTCTGGGGTCGCAGGGGTGGCCGGGGAGCTGTTTTTT,CAWSSGVAGVAGELFF
.,TRBD1,TRBV5-6,16,TRBJ1-5,TGTGCCAGCAGCTTGCGAGCGACAGGGGAGAATCAGCCCCAGCATTTT,CASSLRATGENQPQHF
once,.,TRBV19,13,TRBJ2-3,TGTGCCAGTAGTCTCAGATACACAGATACGCAGTATTTT,CASSLRYTDTQYF
.,TRBD2,TRBV10-3,14,TRBJ2-7,TGTGCCATCAGCCCGGGACTAGCGGACTACGAGCAGTACTTC,CAISPGLADYEQYF
.,.,TRBV6-7,13,TRBJ1-4,TGTGCCAGCAGTCCTCTCCCGGAGGAAAAACTGTTTTTT,CASSPLPEEKLFF
.,TRBD2,TRBV7-7,15,TRBJ2-1,TGTGCTAGCAGCTTAGGACTAGCGGGAGCTGATGAGCAGTTCTTC,CASSLGLAGADEQFF
.,TRBD2,TRBV2,15,TRBJ2-5,TGTGCCAGCAGGGGAGCGGGAGACATCCAAGAGACCCAGTACTTC,CASRGAGDIQETQYF
once,.,TRBV7-8,14,TRBJ2-3,TGTGCCAGCAGCTTAGGACGGCGCGGGGATACGCAGTATTTT,CASSLGRRGDTQYF
.,.,TRBV7-7,15,TRBJ2-5,TGTGCCAGCAGCTTAAGTCGGCAGGGCCGGGAGACCCAGTACTTC,CASSLSRQGRETQYF
.,.,TRBV2,17,TRBJ1-5,TGTGCCAGCAGTGGGGGTTTGGGCCATCCGTCAAATCAGCCCCAGCATTTT,CASSGGLGHPSNQPQHF
once,.,TRBV2,15,TRBJ1-5,TGTGCCAGCAGACGGGGAGTCTTAAGCAATCAGCCCCAGCATTTT,CASRRGVLSNQPQHF